A single sample is the source of the 23 T cell receptor beta chains below, sequenced in a study of T cell repertoires in cytomegalovirus infection (dated by TCRdb to between 2018 and 2020). Data came from an Illumina HiSeq 1500. The raw public data were reprocessed by TCRdb itself: fastp quality trimming at Q25, MiXCR clonotype calling, in-frame beta chains only. Records with the same CDR3 protein are collapsed into one entry carrying the most frequent genes and DNA. This sample is represented by around 490,000 distinct CDR3 sequences; more than 25% of them were singletons. In total, the top ten clones hold under 15% of the sample. Sequencing was done on a sample of PBMCs. Receptor source: a human donor in good health (CMV status not recorded). Some clones in this sample may be carry-over from other donors' samples.

This clonotype was counted between two and nine times. The V and J genes are TRBV28 and TRBJ2-2; D remains ambiguous. The germline V gene encodes CDR1 MDHEN and CDR2 SYDVKM. V was shortened by 3 bases and J by 7 bases, with 15 bases between the two germline ends. CDR3 length: 15 residues. The CDR3 reads CASSLGLSASGELFF. Here the CDR3 DNA reads TGTGCCAGCAGTTTGGGCTTGAGCGCCAGCGGGGAGCTGTTTTTT.

The V call is TRBV15, the J call TRBJ2-1, with 14 bases matching TRBD2. Germline values: CDR1 LNHNV, CDR2 YYDKDF (reference sequence). The ends lost 3 bases at V and 0 bases at J; junction bases unmatched: 4. This CDR3 has 18 residues. CDR3 region: CATSRGGTSGSSYNEQFF. CDR3 in DNA: TGTGCCACCAGCAGGGGCGGGACTAGCGGGAGCTCCTACAATGAGCAGTTCTTC.

V gene TRBV5-6 combines with J gene TRBJ2-3; no clear D gene. Trimming cost V 1 base and J 2 bases, with 11 bases left between them. The CDR3 extends over 15 amino acids. Germline assignment: CDR1 SGHDT and CDR2 YYEEEE. Here the CDR3 reads CASSLFGRLTDTQYF. The CDR3 DNA is TGTGCCAGCAGCTTGTTCGGGCGACTCACAGATACGCAGTATTTT.

This clonotype was seen many times. V and J are TRBV7-2 and TRBJ1-3, with a weak D call TRBD1 (5 bases). Trimming took 2 bases from V and 0 from J, leaving 14 bases between them. The CDR3 is 17 amino acids. From germline, CDR1 is SGHTA and CDR2 FQGNSA. The CDR3 nucleotides are TGTGCCAGCAGCTTAATTCCGGGACGGAGCTCTGGAAACACCATATATTTT. Translating it yields CASSLIPGRSSGNTIYF.

The V call is TRBV14, the J call TRBJ2-1, with 8 bases that match TRBD2. This CDR3 is built from 14 residues. CDR1 and CDR2 from the germline V gene are SGHDN and FVKESK. V lost 3 bases to trimming and J lost 14 bases; unmatched junction nucleotides: 12. The CDR3 spells CASSQNYAGGREFF. CDR3 in DNA: TGTGCCAGCAGCCAGAATTATGCGGGAGGTCGGGAGTTCTTC.

This sequence joins TRBV7-9 and TRBJ2-2; D not resolved. The CDR3 runs 17 residues. Germline assignment: CDR1 SEHNR and CDR2 FQNEAQ (reference sequence). Trimming removed 8 bases from V and 1 base from J, with 20 bases in between. The CDR3 nucleotides read TGTGCCAGCGGCTCCGGCCCTAGTGGCAAGAACACCGGGGAGCTGTTTTTT. Amino acids: CASGSGPSGKNTGELFF. The full variable domain, in which reference TRBV7-9 and TRBJ2-2 provide the parts outside the CDR3, is DTGVSQNPRHKITKRGQNVTFRCDPISEHNRLYWYRQTLGQGPEFLTYFQNEAQLEKSRLLSDRFSAERPKGSFSTLEIQRTEQGDSAMYLCASGSGPSGKNTGELFFGEGSRLTVL.

The CDR3 DNA reads as TGTGCCAGCAGTCCCTCCGGGACAACCTACGAGCAGTACGTC. Translated: CASSPSGTTYEQYV. The V gene is TRBV28, the J gene TRBJ2-7, with TRBD1 as a possible D gene (6 bases). Germline CDR1 MDHEN, CDR2 SYDVKM. CDR3 length: 14 residues. V was pared by 5 bases and J by 2 bases, with 13 bases between.

The table lists this clonotype with many counts. V is TRBV7-2 and J is TRBJ2-1; tentatively, D is TRBD2 (5 bases). Trimming cost V 2 bases and J 10 bases, with 21 bases left between them. This CDR3 has 16 residues. CDR1 and CDR2 from the germline V gene are SGHTA and FQGNSA. CDR3 sequence reads: CASSLRRSLTMGEQFF. In nucleotides, the CDR3 is TGTGCCAGCAGCTTAAGGAGGTCCCTAACCATGGGGGAGCAGTTCTTC.

This clonotype was picked up one time. The chain uses TRBV6-2 or TRBV6-3 and TRBJ1-5; D is unresolved. V was clipped by 7 bases and J by 6 bases, with 4 bases between them. The germline CDR1 and CDR2 sequences are MNHEY and SVGEGT. The CDR3 runs 10 residues. The CDR3 coding sequence is TGTGCCAGCAACCTTCAGCCCCAGCATTTT. Translating it yields CASNLQPQHF.

This clonotype has just a few counts. The genes are TRBV7-9 and TRBJ2-7, with no clear D. The CDR3 loop spans 15 amino acids. V was cut by 8 bases and J by 4 bases, with 21 bases left in between. CDR1 is SEHNR and CDR2 is FQNEAQ in the germline V gene (reference sequence). CDR3 DNA: TGTGCCAGCTCGCCCGGCGGCGGTAGCCAATACGAGCAGTACGTC. Translating gives CASSPGGGSQYEQYV.

This clonotype was observed a few times. This chain joins TRBV11-2 and TRBJ2-1; D remains unclear. The length of the CDR3 is 12 residues. Germline values: CDR1 SGHAT, CDR2 FQNNGV. The ends were cut back, 7 bases at V and 12 bases at J, with 16 bases in the middle. CDR3 protein: CASTPLGYVQFF. CDR3 nucleotide sequence: TGTGCCAGCACCCCATTAGGGTACGTGCAGTTCTTC.

Only a few counts were recorded for this clonotype. The CDR3, as DNA: TGTGCCAGCAGATTTAGCGGGACACCGTCCGGGGAGCTGTTTTTT. Encoded protein: CASRFSGTPSGELFF. This rearrangement joins TRBV7-8 to TRBJ2-2; 8 bases are a match to TRBD2. Germline V gene data show CDR1 as SGHVS and CDR2 as FQNEAQ. V was pared by 6 bases and J by 6 bases, with 9 bases of the junction left unmatched. CDR3 length: 15 amino acids.

The CDR3: CASRPTGTASNEQFF. The DNA for the CDR3 is TGTGCCAGCAGACCAACCGGGACTGCTTCGAATGAGCAGTTCTTC. V usage is TRBV7-9 and J usage is TRBJ2-1; D might be TRBD2 (6 bases). Germline loops: CDR1 SEHNR, CDR2 FQNEAQ (reference sequence). V was shortened by 6 bases and J by 7 bases, with 19 bases between the two germline ends. The CDR3 has 15 residues.

This clonotype was detected once. V is TRBV20-1 and J is TRBJ2-5, with D perhaps matching TRBD2 (5 bases). Germline CDR1 reads DFQATT; CDR2 reads SNEGSKA (reference sequence). CDR3 length equals 16 residues. V was trimmed by 6 bases and J by 2 bases, leaving 22 bases between them. CDR3 protein: CSALPVGGAEQETQYF. The CDR3, as DNA: TGCAGTGCCCTCCCGGTGGGCGGAGCGGAACAAGAGACCCAGTACTTC.

The chain has TRBV20-1 and TRBJ1-5; 8 nucleotides agree with TRBD1. CDR3 length: 16 residues. The germline V gene has CDR1 DFQATT and CDR2 SNEGSKA (reference sequence). V shed 1 base and J 3 bases; nucleotides not matched to a gene: 8. CDR3 sequence reads: CSARASRGRDNQPQHF. CDR3 nucleotides: TGCAGTGCTAGAGCGAGCAGGGGGCGGGACAATCAGCCCCAGCATTTT.

This clonotype was counted at least ten times. The chain couples TRBV7-3 to TRBJ1-1; TRBD1 matches at 7 bases. The CDR3 loop spans 14 amino acids. Germline lookup yields CDR1 SGHTA and CDR2 FQGTGA. V lost 6 bases, J lost 4 bases, and 8 bases stayed unmatched. CDR3 sequence (DNA): TGTGCCAGCAGATGGGACAGCAGTACCACTGAAGCTTTCTTT. Protein sequence: CASRWDSSTTEAFF.

V and J are TRBV12-3 or TRBV12-4 and TRBJ2-3; D might be TRBD2 (6 bases). CDR3 length equals 14 residues. Between the trimmed V and J ends, which lost 7 bases and 1 base, there was a span of 12 bases. The DNA of the CDR3 is TGTGCCAGCAACCTAGCGAGCCGCACAGATACGCAGTATTTT. Translating gives CASNLASRTDTQYF.

This clonotype was counted between two and nine times. The V and J genes are TRBV11-2 and TRBJ2-5; TRBD2 might be the D (5 bases). Germline CDR1 is SGHAT and CDR2 is FQNNGV. V was shortened by 1 base and J by 1 base, with 10 bases between the two germline ends. The CDR3 has 15 amino acids. The CDR3 nucleotides are TGTGCCAGCAGCTTAGCGGGGATGGTCCAAGAGACCCAGTACTTC. Its translation: CASSLAGMVQETQYF.

The sample holds many counts of this clonotype. The chain is built from TRBV7-6 and TRBJ2-1, with 11 bases lining up with TRBD2. Germline V CDR1 and CDR2: SGHVS, FNYEAQ. CDR3 length: 15 amino acids. J lost 7 bases, V lost 0 bases, and 2 bases had no gene match. CDR3 region: CASSLAPSGGNEQFF. The DNA for the CDR3 is TGTGCCAGCAGCTTAGCGCCTAGCGGGGGGAATGAGCAGTTCTTC.

The chain has TRBV19 and TRBJ1-2; D not certain. Germline V gene lookup returns CDR1 LNHDA and CDR2 SQIVND (reference sequence). The CDR3 runs to 14 residues. V was cut by 1 base and J by 4 bases, with 10 bases left in between. This chain's CDR3 is CASSIVAEFYGYTF. DNA of the CDR3: TGTGCCAGTAGTATAGTGGCGGAATTCTATGGCTACACCTTC. Combining the CDR3 with reference TRBV19 and TRBJ1-2 gives the whole variable domain DGGITQSPKYLFRKEGQNVTLSCEQNLNHDAMYWYRQDPGQGLRLIYYSQIVNDFQKGDIAEGYSVSREKKESFPLTVTSAQKNPTAFYLCASSIVAEFYGYTFGSGTRLTVV.

V gene TRBV6-6 combines with J gene TRBJ2-5; the match to TRBD1 covers 11 bases. The V and J ends lost 0 bases and 5 bases, in that order; junction bases with no gene match: 5. The CDR3 has 16 residues. The germline CDR1 and CDR2 sequences are MNHNY and SVGAGI (reference sequence). The CDR3: CASSYSGTGGDETQYF. Written as DNA, the CDR3 is TGTGCCAGCAGTTACTCCGGGACAGGGGGGGACGAGACCCAGTACTTC.

V and J are TRBV11-3 and TRBJ2-2; tentative D call: TRBD2 (6 bases). The CDR3 has 15 amino acids. The V end lost 3 bases, the J end lost 3 bases, and 11 bases lay between the germline ends. CDR1 is SGHNT, CDR2 YENEEA, per germline. The CDR3 sequence is CASSFSGSYTGELFF. Here the CDR3 DNA reads TGTGCCAGCAGCTTTAGCGGATCATACACCGGGGAGCTGTTTTTT.

The rearrangement joins TRBV5-4 to TRBJ2-4, with D possibly TRBD1 on 7 matching bases. Germline CDR1 reads SGHNT; CDR2 reads YYREEE (reference sequence). The CDR3 totals 15 residues. The ends were cut back, 6 bases at V and 6 bases at J, with 19 bases in the middle. The CDR3 DNA reads TGTGCCAGCACCAACACGCCAGGGGGAGGAAACATTCAGTACTTC. Translation gives CASTNTPGGGNIQYF.